This record concerns one T cell receptor (beta chain) sequence. Its antigen is unidentified. CDR1 MNHEY and CDR2 SVGAGI come from the germline V gene. This CDR3 has 15 amino acids. J lost 2 bases, V lost 6 bases, and 9 bases had no gene match. Measured with immunoSEQ multiplex PCR; TCRdb has only the in-frame clones, and not every one. The table lists 50,000 to 65,000 clones, roughly 90% of them singletons. This record belongs to a study of T cell responses to AZD1222 COVID-19 vaccine. Overall study results and limits: White British people made up most donors, females outnumbered males, and clonal diversity was possibly underestimated. Mapped onto spike, vaccine-associated CD4 TCRs spanned it and were dominant at 160-218 and 743-854.

It was second doses at about 4 or about 12 weeks that were pooled. The receptor comes from an adult who received the AZD1222 COVID-19 vaccine. The chain recombines TRBV6-5 with TRBJ1-2; TRBD1 matches 7 bases. The sample was peripheral blood, taken 28 days after the second AZD1222 dose. DNA of the CDR3: TGTGCCAGCAGAAGACCCGGGACAGCGAACTATGGCTACACCTTC. As protein: CASRRPGTANYGYTF.